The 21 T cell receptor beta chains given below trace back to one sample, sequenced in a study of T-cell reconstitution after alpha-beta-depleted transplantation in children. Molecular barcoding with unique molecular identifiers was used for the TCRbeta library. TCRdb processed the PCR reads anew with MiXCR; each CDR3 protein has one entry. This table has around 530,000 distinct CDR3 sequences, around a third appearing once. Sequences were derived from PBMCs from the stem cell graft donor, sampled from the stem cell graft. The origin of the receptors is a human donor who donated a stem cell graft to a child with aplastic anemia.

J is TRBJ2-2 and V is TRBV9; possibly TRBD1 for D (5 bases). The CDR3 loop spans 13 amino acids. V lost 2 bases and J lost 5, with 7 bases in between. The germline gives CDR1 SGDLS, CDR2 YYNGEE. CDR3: CASSVGQTGELFF. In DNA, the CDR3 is TGTGCCAGCAGCGTGGGGCAAACCGGGGAGCTGTTTTTT.

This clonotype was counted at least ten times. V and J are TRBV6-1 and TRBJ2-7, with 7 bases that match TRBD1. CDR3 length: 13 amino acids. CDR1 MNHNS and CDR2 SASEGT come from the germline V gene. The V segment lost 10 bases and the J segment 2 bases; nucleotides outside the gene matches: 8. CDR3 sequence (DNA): TGTGCCACCCTACAGGGGCACCCCTACGAGCAGTACTTC. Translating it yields CATLQGHPYEQYF.

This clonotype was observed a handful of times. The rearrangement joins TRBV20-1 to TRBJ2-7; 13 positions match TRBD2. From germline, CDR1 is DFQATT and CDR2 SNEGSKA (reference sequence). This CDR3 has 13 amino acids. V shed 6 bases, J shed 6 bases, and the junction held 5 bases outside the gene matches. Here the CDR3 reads CSATGLAGFEQYV. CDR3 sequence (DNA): TGCAGTGCAACGGGACTAGCGGGATTCGAGCAGTACGTC.

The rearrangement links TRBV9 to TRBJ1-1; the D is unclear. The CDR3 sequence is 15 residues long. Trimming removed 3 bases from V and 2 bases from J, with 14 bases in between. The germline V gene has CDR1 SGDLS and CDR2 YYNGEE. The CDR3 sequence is CASSGAEDLNTEAFF. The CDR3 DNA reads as TGTGCCAGCAGCGGAGCCGAGGACCTTAACACTGAAGCTTTCTTT.

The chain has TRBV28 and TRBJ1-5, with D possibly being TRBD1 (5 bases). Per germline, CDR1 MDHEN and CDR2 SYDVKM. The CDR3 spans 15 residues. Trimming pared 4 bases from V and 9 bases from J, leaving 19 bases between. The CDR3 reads CASSYGGDRTGPQHF. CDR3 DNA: TGTGCCAGCAGTTACGGGGGGGACCGAACGGGGCCCCAGCATTTT.

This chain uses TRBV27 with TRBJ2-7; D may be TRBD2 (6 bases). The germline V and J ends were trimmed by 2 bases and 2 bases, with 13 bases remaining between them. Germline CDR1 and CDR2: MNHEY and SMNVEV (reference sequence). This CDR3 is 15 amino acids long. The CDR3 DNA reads TGTGCCAGCAGTTTACGTGGGACTTCGACCTACGAGCAGTACTTC. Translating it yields CASSLRGTSTYEQYF.

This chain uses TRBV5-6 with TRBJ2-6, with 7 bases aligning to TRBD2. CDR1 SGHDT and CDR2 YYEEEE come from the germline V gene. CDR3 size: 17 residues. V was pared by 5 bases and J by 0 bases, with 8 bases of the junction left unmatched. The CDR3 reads CASRIRGVYSGANVLTF. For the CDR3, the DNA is TGTGCCAGCAGGATCCGGGGGGTATACTCTGGGGCCAACGTCCTGACTTTC.

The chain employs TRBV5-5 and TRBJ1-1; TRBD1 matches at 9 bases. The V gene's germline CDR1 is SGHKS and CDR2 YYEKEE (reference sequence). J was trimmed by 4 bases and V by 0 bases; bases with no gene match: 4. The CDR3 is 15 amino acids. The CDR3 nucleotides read TGTGCCAGCAGCTTGGACAGGGGGCAGTTCACTGAAGCTTTCTTT. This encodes CASSLDRGQFTEAFF. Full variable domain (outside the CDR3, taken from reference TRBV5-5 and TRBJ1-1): DAGVTQSPTHLIKTRGQQVTLRCSPISGHKSVSWYQQVLGQGPQFIFQYYEKEERGRGNFPDRFSARQFPNYSSELNVNALLLGDSALYLCASSLDRGQFTEAFFGQGTRLTVV.

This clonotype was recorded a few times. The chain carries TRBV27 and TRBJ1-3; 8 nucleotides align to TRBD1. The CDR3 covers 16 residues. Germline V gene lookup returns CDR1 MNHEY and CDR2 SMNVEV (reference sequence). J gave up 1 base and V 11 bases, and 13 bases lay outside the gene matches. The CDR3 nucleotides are TGTGCCCCATACCCAGCGCAGGGGGCTTCTGGAAACACCATATATTTT. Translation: CAPYPAQGASGNTIYF.

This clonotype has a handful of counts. Written as DNA, the CDR3 is TGTGCCAGCAGCTTAGTGGGAAAGACCCAGTACTTC. Amino acid sequence: CASSLVGKTQYF. The chain couples TRBV7-2 to TRBJ2-5; D is uncertain. The CDR3 has 12 amino acids. The V end lost 1 base, the J end lost 6 bases, and 6 bases lay between the germline ends. Germline V gene data show CDR1 as SGHTA and CDR2 as FQGNSA.

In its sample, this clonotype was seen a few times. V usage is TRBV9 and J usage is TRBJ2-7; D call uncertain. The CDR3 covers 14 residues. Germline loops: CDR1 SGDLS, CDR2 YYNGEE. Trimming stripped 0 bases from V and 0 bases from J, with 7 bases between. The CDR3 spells CASSVAPDSYEQYF. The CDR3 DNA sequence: TGTGCCAGCAGCGTAGCTCCGGACTCCTACGAGCAGTACTTC.

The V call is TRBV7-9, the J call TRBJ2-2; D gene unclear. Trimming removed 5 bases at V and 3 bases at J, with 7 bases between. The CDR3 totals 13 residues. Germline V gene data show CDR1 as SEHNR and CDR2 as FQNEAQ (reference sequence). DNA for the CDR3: TGTGCCAGCAGCGTAACTTACACCGGGGAGCTGTTTTTT. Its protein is CASSVTYTGELFF.

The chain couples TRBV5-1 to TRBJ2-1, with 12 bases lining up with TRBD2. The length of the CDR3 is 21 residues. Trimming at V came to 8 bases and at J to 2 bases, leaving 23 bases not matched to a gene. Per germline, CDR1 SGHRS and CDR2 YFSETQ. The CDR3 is CARSSGTPGTSGPRTYNEQFF. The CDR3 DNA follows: TGCGCCAGAAGTTCGGGGACGCCAGGGACTAGCGGGCCCCGGACCTACAATGAGCAGTTCTTC.

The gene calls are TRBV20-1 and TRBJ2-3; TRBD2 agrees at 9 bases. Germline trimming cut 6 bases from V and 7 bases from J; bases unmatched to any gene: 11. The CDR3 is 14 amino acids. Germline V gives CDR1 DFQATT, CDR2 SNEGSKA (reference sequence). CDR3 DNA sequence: TGCAGTGCCTCCCGGCGGGAGGGCCATAATACGCAGTATTTT. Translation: CSASRREGHNTQYF.

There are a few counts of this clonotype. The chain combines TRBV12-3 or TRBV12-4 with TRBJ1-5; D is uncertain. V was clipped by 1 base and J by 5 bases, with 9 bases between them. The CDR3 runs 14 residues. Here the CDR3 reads CASSLVGRDQPQHF. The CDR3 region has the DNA TGTGCCAGCAGTTTAGTAGGGAGAGATCAGCCCCAGCATTTT.

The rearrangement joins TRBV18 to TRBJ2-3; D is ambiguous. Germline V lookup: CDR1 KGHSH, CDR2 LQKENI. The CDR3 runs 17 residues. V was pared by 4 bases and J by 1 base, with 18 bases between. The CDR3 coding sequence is TGTGCCAGCTCACGCACCGACGTCGGGCAGGGCACAGATACGCAGTATTTT. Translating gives CASSRTDVGQGTDTQYF.

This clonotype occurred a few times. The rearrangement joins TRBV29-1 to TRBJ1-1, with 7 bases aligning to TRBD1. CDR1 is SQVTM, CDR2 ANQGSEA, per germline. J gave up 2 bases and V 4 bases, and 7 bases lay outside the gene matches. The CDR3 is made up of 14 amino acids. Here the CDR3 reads CSVVLQGPNTEAFF. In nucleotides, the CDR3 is TGCAGCGTTGTGTTACAGGGGCCCAACACTGAAGCTTTCTTT.

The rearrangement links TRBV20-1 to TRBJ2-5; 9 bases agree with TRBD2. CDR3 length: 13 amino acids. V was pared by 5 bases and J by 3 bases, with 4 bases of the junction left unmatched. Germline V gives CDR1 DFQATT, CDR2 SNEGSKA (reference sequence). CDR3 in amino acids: CSADPSGKETQYF. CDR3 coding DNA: TGCAGTGCTGACCCTAGCGGGAAAGAGACCCAGTACTTC.

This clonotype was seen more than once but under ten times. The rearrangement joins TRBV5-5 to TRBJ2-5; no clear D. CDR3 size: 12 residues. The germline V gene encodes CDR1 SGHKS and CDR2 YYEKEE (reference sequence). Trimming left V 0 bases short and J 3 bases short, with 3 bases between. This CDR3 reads CASSLEEETQYF. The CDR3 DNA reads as TGTGCCAGCAGCTTGGAGGAAGAGACCCAGTACTTC. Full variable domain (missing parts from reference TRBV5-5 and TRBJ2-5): DAGVTQSPTHLIKTRGQQVTLRCSPISGHKSVSWYQQVLGQGPQFIFQYYEKEERGRGNFPDRFSARQFPNYSSELNVNALLLGDSALYLCASSLEEETQYFGPGTRLLVL.

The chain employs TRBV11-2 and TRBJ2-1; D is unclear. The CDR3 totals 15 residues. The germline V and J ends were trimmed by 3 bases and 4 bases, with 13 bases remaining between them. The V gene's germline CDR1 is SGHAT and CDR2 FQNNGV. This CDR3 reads CASSFRVLPYNEQFF. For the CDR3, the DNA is TGTGCCAGCAGCTTTCGGGTACTCCCGTACAATGAGCAGTTCTTC.

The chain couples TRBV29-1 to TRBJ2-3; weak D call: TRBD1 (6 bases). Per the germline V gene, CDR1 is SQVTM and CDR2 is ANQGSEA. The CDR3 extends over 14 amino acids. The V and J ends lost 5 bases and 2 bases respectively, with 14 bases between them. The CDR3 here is CSVLGHTTTDTQYF. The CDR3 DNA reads TGCAGCGTTCTGGGACATACCACCACAGATACGCAGTATTTT.